This TCR beta chain was found in a study of blood T cell repertoires in COVID-19. V trimming: 0 bases; J trimming: 0 bases; junction bases outside the gene matches: 11. The CDR3 totals 18 residues. Looked up from germline, CDR1 is SGDLS and CDR2 is YYNGEE. Two consecutive negative NP/OP PCR tests, clearance, or resolved symptoms defined Cohort 3 recovery. The assay was immunoSEQ multiplex PCR, and TCRdb's table has in-frame clones only and misses some. The sample carries roughly 300,000 clones, roughly 90% recorded once. The sequence derives from a woman between 25 and 40 years old who had recovered from COVID-19. The chain combines TRBV9 with TRBJ2-7; 8 bases align to TRBD2. The sample taken for sequencing was PBMCs or T cells enriched from blood (not recorded which). CDR3 sequence (DNA): TGTGCCAGCAGCGTAGGAATCGTAAGCGGGAGATACTCCTACGAGCAGTACTTC. Protein: CASSVGIVSGRYSYEQYF.